The sequence of this T cell receptor beta chain was determined in a study of memory CD4+ T cells and cytomegalovirus serostatus (dated by TCRdb to between 2019 and 2020). Regarding the study in general: The 33 healthy Belgian adults in the cohort included 9 who were CMV seropositive and approximately 25 who were CMV seronegative. The study sequenced CD4+ memory TCRbeta repertoires of a Belgian cohort with known cytomegalovirus serostatus to replicate a published TCR-based CMV serostatus classifier. What the authors observed across the whole study: The results were interpreted as suggesting that the CMV-associated TCR signature is largely present in the CD4+ memory repertoire. Only CD4+CD45RO+ memory cells were sequenced, in contrast to the original study, which included naive and memory CD4+ and CD8+ populations. Among the approximately 160 previously reported CMV-associated TCRbeta sequences, 60 to 85 showed up in the CD4+ memory repertoires, with each one found in between one and five individuals. The original-framework classifier achieved a median bootstrapped AUC of approximately 0.96 with a 95% CI of 0.76-1.00 on the Belgian cohort. CMV serostatus prediction reached a median bootstrapped AUC of about 0.95 with the original framework and over 0.8 with a US-trained random forest.

Genomic DNA was extracted from sorted cells with the Quick-DNA Microprep Kit. Amplification of TCRbeta DNA was done with the immunoSEQ hsTCRbeta kit, following the protocol from the manufacturer. An Illumina MiSeq instrument was used to sequence the TCRbeta libraries. The study's processing was this. Following removal of out-of-frame sequences, about 2,200,000 distinct TCRbeta sequences were retained, with an average of about 70,000 per individual. Each individual was scored by the count of around 160 previously reported CMV-associated TCRbeta sequences and the total productive distinct TCRbeta count. A beta-binomial model was reimplemented in Python, and random forests from scikit-learn, run with default parameters, were trained on data from the US cohort. Classifier performance on the Belgian cohort was summarized as median AUC with percentile confidence intervals over 10,000 bootstrap iterations. Imported from immuneACCESS, the table was reduced by TCRdb to in-frame sequences with V and J called. These copies leave out some clones; in studies compared against another copy, an unresolved V gene accounts for under half, and the cause of the remainder is not known. V, J and clone size are taken as reported in that table, and D and trimming were inferred from the DNA itself. The table for this sample lists 55,000 or so clones; around 82% of them were counted only once. Of the sample, just under 2% falls within the top ten clones.

A few counts support this clone. Its antigen is unknown. No base quality values were provided; no much bigger clone lies one nucleotide off. A FACSAria II was used to sort memory CD4+ T cells, defined as single viable CD3+CD4+CD8-CD45RO+ cells. CMV serostatus was assessed using a Roche Elecsys assay, by which serum IgG against CMV pp150, pp28, p38 and p52 was detected. Following thawing, total CD4+ T cells were enriched through positive selection using CD4 magnetic microbeads. Samples originated from another study that specifically interrogated the CD4+ T cell memory repertoire. Peripheral blood mononuclear cells were isolated and cryopreserved according to standard operating procedures, and serum was kept at -80 degrees C. The staining used CD3-PerCP (BW264/56), CD4-APC (RPA-T4), CD45RO-PE (UCHT1) and CD8-Pacific Orange (3B5) antibodies, and Sytox blue was used to exclude non-viable cells. The clonotype was recovered from an adult in good health and CMV-seropositive. The specimen sequenced was memory CD4+ T cells from blood.

The CDR3 sequence is CASSRQGARMAGELFF. The nucleotide sequence is given as TGTGCCAGTAGTAGACAGGGGGCCCGAATGGCCGGGGAGCTGTTTTTT. The receptor chain draws on TRBV19 and TRBJ2-2, with 10 junctional bases fitting TRBD1. Sequences LNHDA (CDR1) and SQIVND (CDR2) are obtained from the germline V gene (reference sequence). The CDR3 measures 16 amino acids from cysteine to phenylalanine. The retained sequence is limited to the CDR3, 48 bases, with the frame set at the first base. Clipping removes 4 bases from V and 6 bases from J, with 8 as the unmatched junction base count.